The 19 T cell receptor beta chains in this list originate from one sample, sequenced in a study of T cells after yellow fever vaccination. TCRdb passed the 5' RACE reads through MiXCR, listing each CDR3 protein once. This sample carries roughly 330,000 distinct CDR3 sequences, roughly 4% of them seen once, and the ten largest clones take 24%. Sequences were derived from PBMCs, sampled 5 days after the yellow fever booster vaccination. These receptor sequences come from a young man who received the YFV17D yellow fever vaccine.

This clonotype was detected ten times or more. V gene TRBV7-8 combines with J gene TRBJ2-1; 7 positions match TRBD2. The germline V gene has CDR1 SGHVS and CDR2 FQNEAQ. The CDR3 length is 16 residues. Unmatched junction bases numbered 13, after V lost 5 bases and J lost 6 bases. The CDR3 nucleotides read TGTGCCAGCAGCCCGAGGGAGCGGGGAGTGTTCAATGAGCAGTTCTTC. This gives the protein CASSPRERGVFNEQFF.

The DNA for the CDR3 is TGTGCCAGCAGGTCCCGGGACAGGGGGCTTAGGGAGCAGTTCTTC. Its protein is CASRSRDRGLREQFF. V gene TRBV3-1 combines with J gene TRBJ2-1, with 12 bases matching TRBD1. CDR1 is LGHDT and CDR2 is YNNKEL in the germline V gene (reference sequence). With V trimmed by 6 bases and J by 10 bases, 10 bases remained unmatched. The CDR3 sequence is 15 residues long.

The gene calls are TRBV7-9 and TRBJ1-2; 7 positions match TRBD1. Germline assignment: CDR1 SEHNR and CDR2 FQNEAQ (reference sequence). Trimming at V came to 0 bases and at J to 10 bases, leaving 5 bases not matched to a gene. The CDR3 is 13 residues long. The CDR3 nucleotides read TGTGCCAGCAGCTTAGCCGGGACAGTAAACTACACCTTC. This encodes CASSLAGTVNYTF.

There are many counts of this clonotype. CDR3 amino acids: CASSRLGVHGELFF. The CDR3 region has the DNA TGTGCCAGCAGCCGGCTCGGGGTTCACGGGGAGCTGTTTTTT. V usage is TRBV5-5 and J usage is TRBJ2-2; possibly TRBD2 for D (5 bases). Germline CDR1 is SGHKS and CDR2 is YYEKEE (reference sequence). This CDR3 has 14 residues. The ends were cut back, 4 bases at V and 7 bases at J, with 14 bases in the middle.

The CDR3 DNA follows: TGTGCCAGCAGCCCCACCTCGGGGACAGGGGTGGGTCAGCCCCAGCATTTT. Its translation is CASSPTSGTGVGQPQHF. The chain is built from TRBV9 and TRBJ1-5, with 10 bases identical to TRBD1. The CDR3 has 17 amino acids. The trim removed 4 bases at V and 6 bases at J, leaving 13 bases unmatched. Germline CDR1 is SGDLS and CDR2 is YYNGEE.

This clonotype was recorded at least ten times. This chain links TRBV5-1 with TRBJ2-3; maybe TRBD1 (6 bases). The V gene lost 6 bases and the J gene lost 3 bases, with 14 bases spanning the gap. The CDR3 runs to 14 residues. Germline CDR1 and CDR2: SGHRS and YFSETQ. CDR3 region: CASKGSGVTDTQYF. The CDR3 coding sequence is TGCGCCAGCAAGGGTTCAGGGGTAACAGATACGCAGTATTTT.

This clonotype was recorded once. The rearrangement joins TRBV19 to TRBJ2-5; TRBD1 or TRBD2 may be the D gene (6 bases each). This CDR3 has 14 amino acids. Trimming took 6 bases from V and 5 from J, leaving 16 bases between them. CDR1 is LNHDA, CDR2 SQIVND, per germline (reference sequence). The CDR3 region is CASRSTGGSETQYF. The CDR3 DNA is TGTGCCAGTAGATCTACCGGGGGCTCGGAGACCCAGTACTTC.

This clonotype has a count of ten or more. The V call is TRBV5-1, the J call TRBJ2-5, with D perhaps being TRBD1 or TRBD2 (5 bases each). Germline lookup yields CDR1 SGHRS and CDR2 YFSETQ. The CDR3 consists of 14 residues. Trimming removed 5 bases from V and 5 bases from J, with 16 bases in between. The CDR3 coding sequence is TGCGCCAGCAGGAGGGACGGAAGGCGGGAGACCCAGTACTTC. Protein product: CASRRDGRRETQYF.

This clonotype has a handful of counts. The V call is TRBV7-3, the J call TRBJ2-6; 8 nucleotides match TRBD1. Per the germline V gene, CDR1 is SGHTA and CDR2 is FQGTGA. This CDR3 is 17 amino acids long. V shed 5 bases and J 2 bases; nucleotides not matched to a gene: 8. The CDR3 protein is CASSPRQGTPGANVLTF. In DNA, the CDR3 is TGTGCCAGCAGCCCGCGACAGGGGACGCCTGGGGCCAACGTCCTGACTTTC.

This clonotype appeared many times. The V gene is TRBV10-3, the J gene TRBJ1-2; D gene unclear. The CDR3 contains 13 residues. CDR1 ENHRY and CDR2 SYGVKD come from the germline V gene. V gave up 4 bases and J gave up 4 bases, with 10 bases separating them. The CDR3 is CAISVGGSYGYTF. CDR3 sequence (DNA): TGTGCCATCAGTGTGGGTGGTAGCTATGGCTACACCTTC.

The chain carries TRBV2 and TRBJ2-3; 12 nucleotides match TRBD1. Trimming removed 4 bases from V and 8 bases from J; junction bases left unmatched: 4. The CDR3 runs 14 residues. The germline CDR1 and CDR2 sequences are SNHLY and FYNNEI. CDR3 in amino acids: CASSVGQGAGTQYF. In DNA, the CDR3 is TGTGCCAGCAGTGTGGGACAGGGGGCAGGTACGCAGTATTTT.

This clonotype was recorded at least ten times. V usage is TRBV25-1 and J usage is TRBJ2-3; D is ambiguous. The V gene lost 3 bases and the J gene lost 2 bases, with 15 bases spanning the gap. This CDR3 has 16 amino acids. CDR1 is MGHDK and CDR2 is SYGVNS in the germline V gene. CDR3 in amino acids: CASSDPQAYPTDTQYF. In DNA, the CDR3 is TGTGCCAGCAGTGATCCCCAGGCCTATCCCACAGATACGCAGTATTTT.

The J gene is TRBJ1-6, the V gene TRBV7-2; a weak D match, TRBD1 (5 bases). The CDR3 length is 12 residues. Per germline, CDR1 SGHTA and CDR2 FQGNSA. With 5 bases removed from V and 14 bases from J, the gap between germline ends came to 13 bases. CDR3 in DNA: TGTGCCAGCAGCCCGGGGGGAGGATCCCTCCACTTT. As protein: CASSPGGGSLHF.

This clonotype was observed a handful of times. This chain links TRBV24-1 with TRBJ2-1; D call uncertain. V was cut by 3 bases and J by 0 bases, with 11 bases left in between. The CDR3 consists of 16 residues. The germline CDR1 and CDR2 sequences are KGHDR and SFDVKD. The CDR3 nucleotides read TGTGCCACCAGTGATAGTGACGGAGCCTCCTACAATGAGCAGTTCTTC. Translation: CATSDSDGASYNEQFF.

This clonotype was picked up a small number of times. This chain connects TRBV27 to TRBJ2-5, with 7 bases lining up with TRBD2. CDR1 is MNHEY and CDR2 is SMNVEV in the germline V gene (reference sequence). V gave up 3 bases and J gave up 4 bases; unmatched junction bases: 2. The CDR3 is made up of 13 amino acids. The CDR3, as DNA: TGTGCCAGCAGTTTTCGGACTAGAGAGACCCAGTACTTC. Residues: CASSFRTRETQYF.

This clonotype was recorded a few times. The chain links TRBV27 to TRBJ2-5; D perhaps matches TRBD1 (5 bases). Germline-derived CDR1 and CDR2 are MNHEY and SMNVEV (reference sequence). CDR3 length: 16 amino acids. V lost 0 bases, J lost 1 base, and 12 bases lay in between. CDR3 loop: CASSLSIRAFQETQYF. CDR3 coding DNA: TGTGCCAGCAGTTTATCGATCAGGGCCTTCCAAGAGACCCAGTACTTC.

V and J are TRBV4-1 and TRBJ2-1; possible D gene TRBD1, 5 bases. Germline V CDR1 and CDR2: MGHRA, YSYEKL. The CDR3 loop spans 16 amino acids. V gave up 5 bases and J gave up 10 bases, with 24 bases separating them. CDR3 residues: CASSESQGASSGEQFF. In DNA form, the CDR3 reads TGCGCCAGCAGCGAATCTCAAGGGGCGTCATCTGGGGAGCAGTTCTTC.

DNA of the CDR3: TGTGCCAGCAGCTTATCAGTAGTACCCCCAGATACGCAGTATTTT. Protein sequence: CASSLSVVPPDTQYF. The chain combines TRBV7-3 with TRBJ2-3; D is unresolved. The germline V gene has CDR1 SGHTA and CDR2 FQGTGA. Trimming stripped 2 bases from V and 4 bases from J, with 13 bases between. This CDR3 contains 15 residues.

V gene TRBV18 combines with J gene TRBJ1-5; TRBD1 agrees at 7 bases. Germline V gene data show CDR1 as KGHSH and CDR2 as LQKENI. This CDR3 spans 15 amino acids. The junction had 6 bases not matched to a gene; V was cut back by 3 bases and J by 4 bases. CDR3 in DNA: TGTGCCAGCTCACCGATGGGGACAGATAATCAGCCCCAGCATTTT. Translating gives CASSPMGTDNQPQHF.